The rows below give T cell receptor beta chains drawn from one sample of a study of T cells in Graves' hyperthyroidism and ophthalmopathy. In TCRdb, the multiplex PCR reads were re-called with MiXCR into one record per CDR3 protein. The sample shows 500,000 or so distinct CDR3 sequences, roughly 17% of them seen only once. Sequencing was done on a sample of blood. These receptors were collected from a woman aged 18-35 years with Graves' ophthalmopathy. CDR3s include the opening cysteine and the closing phenylalanine or tryptophan. The order of the fields is CDR3 length, clone size, J gene, V gene, D gene, CDR3 DNA, CDR3 protein. The D gene is left open where the match is weak. Clone size is shown for a subset of rows, as once, few, many or a class of expanded clone.

CDR3 length: 16; clone size: few; J gene: TRBJ2-7; V gene: TRBV11-2; D gene: -; CDR3 DNA: TGTGCCAGCAGCAATGGGGGCGCGGGGGTCTTTTACGAGCAGTACTTC; CDR3 protein: CASSNGGAGVFYEQYF
CDR3 length: 14; clone size: many; J gene: TRBJ2-1; V gene: TRBV2; D gene: TRBD2; CDR3 DNA: TGTGCCAGAGATGCTAGCGGGAGGGGCGATGAGCAGTTCTTC; CDR3 protein: CARDASGRGDEQFF
CDR3 length: 14; clone size: -; J gene: TRBJ1-1; V gene: TRBV30; D gene: TRBD1; CDR3 DNA: TGTGCCTGGAGTCTGCTTACAGGGGACACTGAAGCTTTCTTT; CDR3 protein: CAWSLLTGDTEAFF
CDR3 length: 15; clone size: few; J gene: TRBJ2-2; V gene: TRBV27; D gene: -; CDR3 DNA: TGTGCCAGCAGTTTCGGGGGCGAGAACACCGGGGAGCTGTTTTTT; CDR3 protein: CASSFGGENTGELFF
CDR3 length: 14; clone size: many; J gene: TRBJ1-2; V gene: TRBV28; D gene: -; CDR3 DNA: TGTGCCAGCAGTTTTCGCCAGGGGATTAATGGCTACACCTTC; CDR3 protein: CASSFRQGINGYTF
CDR3 length: 16; clone size: -; J gene: TRBJ1-2; V gene: TRBV5-6; D gene: TRBD1; CDR3 DNA: TGTGCCAGCAGCTGGGCTTTCGGGACAGCCGACTATGGCTACACCTTC; CDR3 protein: CASSWAFGTADYGYTF
CDR3 length: 14; clone size: -; J gene: TRBJ2-1; V gene: TRBV11-3; D gene: TRBD1; CDR3 DNA: TGTGCCAGCAGCTTTGCTACAGGGGGGTACGAGCAGTTCTTC; CDR3 protein: CASSFATGGYEQFF
CDR3 length: 12; clone size: few; J gene: TRBJ1-2; V gene: TRBV20-1; D gene: TRBD1; CDR3 DNA: TGCAGTGGTCGGACAGGGCCAGAGGGCTACACCTTC; CDR3 protein: CSGRTGPEGYTF
CDR3 length: 12; clone size: few; J gene: TRBJ1-4; V gene: TRBV7-4; D gene: -; CDR3 DNA: TGTGCCAGCAGTCGAGGGACGACAAAACTGTTTTTT; CDR3 protein: CASSRGTTKLFF
CDR3 length: 14; clone size: many; J gene: TRBJ2-7; V gene: TRBV2; D gene: -; CDR3 DNA: TGTGCCAGCAGTGAAGGGGCTCAATGGTACGAGCAGTACTTC; CDR3 protein: CASSEGAQWYEQYF
CDR3 length: 13; clone size: -; J gene: TRBJ1-2; V gene: TRBV19; D gene: -; CDR3 DNA: TGTGCCAGTAGACCCGGCTTCCGGCCTGGCTACACCTTC; CDR3 protein: CASRPGFRPGYTF
CDR3 length: 13; clone size: many; J gene: TRBJ2-5; V gene: TRBV6-1; D gene: -; CDR3 DNA: TGTGCCAGCGCCAGGGCCAAAAGGGAGACCCAGTACTTC; CDR3 protein: CASARAKRETQYF
CDR3 length: 12; clone size: -; J gene: TRBJ1-2; V gene: TRBV29-1; D gene: TRBD1; CDR3 DNA: TGCAGCGTTGGACAGGGGGCAAGAGGCTACACCTTC; CDR3 protein: CSVGQGARGYTF
CDR3 length: 16; clone size: -; J gene: TRBJ2-2; V gene: TRBV28; D gene: -; CDR3 DNA: TGTGCCAGCAGTTTTGTGGGGGGCCGGCCCACCGGGGAGCTGTTTTTT; CDR3 protein: CASSFVGGRPTGELFF
CDR3 length: 13; clone size: many; J gene: TRBJ1-1; V gene: TRBV30; D gene: -; CDR3 DNA: TGTGCCTGGAGGAACAGGGTGTGGACTGAAGCTTTCTTT; CDR3 protein: CAWRNRVWTEAFF
CDR3 length: 15; clone size: -; J gene: TRBJ2-7; V gene: TRBV14; D gene: TRBD2; CDR3 DNA: TGTGCCAGCAGCCAAGAAACTAGCGGGAGCCGCGAGCAGTACTTC; CDR3 protein: CASSQETSGSREQYF